This note documents a single TCR beta chain sequence. Original processing methods: Out-of-frame sequences were removed, leaving a few million distinct TCRbeta sequences. Method: immunoSEQ multiplex PCR; TCRdb's copy keeps in-frame clones and lacks some. The V and J calls and clone size were taken over from that table, and D and trimming were inferred from the DNA. The table lists 50,000 to 65,000 clones, 60% to 75% of them singletons, with roughly 3% in the top ten. Deletions cut 4 bases from V and 3 bases from J, with 12 bases between. This CDR3 spans 13 amino acids. Germline lookup yields CDR1 SQVTM and CDR2 ANQGSEA. Single viable CD3+CD4+CD8-CD45RO+ cells were sorted as the memory CD4+ T cells. Serum IgG to CMV pp150, pp28, p38 and p52 defined serostatus. After thawing, CD4+ T cells were positively selected. This specimen comes from a study of memory CD4+ T cells and cytomegalovirus serostatus.

The rearrangement links TRBV29-1 to TRBJ2-5; D remains ambiguous. The origin of this receptor is an adult in good health and CMV-seropositive. Sequences were obtained from memory CD4+ T cells from blood. In nucleotides, the CDR3 is TGCAGCGTTGTGAAAGGGTGGGAAGAGACCCAGTACTTC. Its translation is CSVVKGWEETQYF. Looking up the rest from reference TRBV29-1 and TRBJ2-5 gives the full variable domain: SAVISQKPSRDICQRGTSLTIQCQVDSQVTMMFWYRQQPGQSLTLIATANQGSEATYESGFVIDKFPISRPNLTFSTLTVSNMSPEDSSIYLCSVVKGWEETQYFGPGTRLLVL.